Below are 6 T cell receptor beta chains sequenced from a single sample in a study of blood T cells in healthy people across ages. Next came a second PCR, run for about 7 to 12 cycles, which used a sample-barcoded 5' primer along with a J-beta primer mix. TCRdb reprocessed the 5' RACE reads with MiXCR, giving one entry per CDR3 protein. The sample yields roughly 1,800,000 distinct CDR3 sequences, roughly 50% seen once. The sample taken for sequencing was blood. These receptors were collected from a woman in her thirties or forties in good health.

The chain has TRBV28 and TRBJ2-5; D is possibly TRBD1 or TRBD2 (6 bases each). The CDR3 spans 17 residues. V lost 5 bases to trimming and J lost 6 bases, with 25 bases between them. From germline, CDR1 is MDHEN and CDR2 SYDVKM. CDR3 loop: CASSGSSGGAGSKTQYF. The CDR3 DNA sequence: TGTGCCAGCAGTGGGTCCTCCGGGGGCGCCGGATCGAAGACCCAGTACTTC.

The chain uses TRBV7-2 and TRBJ1-3, with D possibly TRBD1 on 6 matching bases. V shed 4 bases and J shed 4 bases, with 11 bases lying between them. The CDR3 contains 14 residues. The germline gives CDR1 SGHTA, CDR2 FQGNSA. CDR3: CASSYGGTGNTIYF. CDR3 DNA sequence: TGTGCCAGCAGCTATGGGGGGACAGGAAACACCATATATTTT.

The chain recombines TRBV9 with TRBJ1-4, with D possibly matching TRBD1 (5 bases). The CDR3 runs 16 residues. Per germline, CDR1 SGDLS and CDR2 YYNGEE. Trimming left V 4 bases short and J 5 bases short, with 18 bases between. The CDR3 loop reads CASSPVVLGPNEKLFF. CDR3 bases: TGTGCCAGCAGCCCGGTTGTTCTGGGACCGAATGAAAAACTGTTTTTT.

The chain joins TRBV5-1 to TRBJ2-3; TRBD2 matches 10 bases. Germline loops: CDR1 SGHRS, CDR2 YFSETQ. Trimming took 2 bases from V and 0 from J; bases not matched to a gene: 9. This CDR3 region has 18 residues. The CDR3 region has the DNA TGCGCCAGCAGCTTTCAAGCTAGCGGGGGCCCGAGCACAGATACGCAGTATTTT. Translation gives CASSFQASGGPSTDTQYF.

This rearrangement joins TRBV7-6 to TRBJ2-7; a possible D gene is TRBD2 (6 bases). This CDR3 has 15 residues. Trimming removed 5 bases from V and 3 bases from J, with 17 bases in between. In germline, CDR1 is SGHVS, CDR2 FNYEAQ. CDR3 residues: CASSRGSGGGYEQYF. In DNA, the CDR3 is TGTGCCAGCAGCCGAGGATCCGGGGGTGGCTACGAGCAGTACTTC.

The chain couples TRBV11-2 to TRBJ2-1; D is possibly TRBD1 or TRBD2 (5 bases each). Germline V gene data show CDR1 as SGHAT and CDR2 as FQNNGV. Trimming left V 4 bases short and J 11 bases short, with 15 bases between. CDR3 length: 13 residues. CDR3 sequence: CASSSLEGLKQFF. CDR3 sequence (DNA): TGTGCCAGCAGCTCGCTCGAGGGGTTGAAGCAGTTCTTC.